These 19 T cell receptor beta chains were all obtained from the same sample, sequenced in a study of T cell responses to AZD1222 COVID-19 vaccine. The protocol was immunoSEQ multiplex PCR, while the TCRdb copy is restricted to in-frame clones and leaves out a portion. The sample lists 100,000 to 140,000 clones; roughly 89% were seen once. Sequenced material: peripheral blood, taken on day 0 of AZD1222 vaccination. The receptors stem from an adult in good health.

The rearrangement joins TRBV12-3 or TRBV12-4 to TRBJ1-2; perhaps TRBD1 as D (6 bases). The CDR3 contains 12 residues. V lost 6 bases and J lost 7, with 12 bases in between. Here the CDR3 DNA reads TGTGCCAGCAGGGGGGCTTGGGGTGGCTACACCTTC. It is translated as CASRGAWGGYTF.

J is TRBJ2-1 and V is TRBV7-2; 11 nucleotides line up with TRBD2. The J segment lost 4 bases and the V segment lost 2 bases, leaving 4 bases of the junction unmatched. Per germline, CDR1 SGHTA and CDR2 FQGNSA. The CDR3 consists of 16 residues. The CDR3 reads CASSLLGLADYNEQFF. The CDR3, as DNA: TGTGCCAGCAGCTTATTGGGACTAGCGGATTACAATGAGCAGTTCTTC.

The CDR3 region has the DNA TGTGCCAGCAGTTACTCGAGCGAGAATTCACCCCTCCACTTT. This sequence encodes CASSYSSENSPLHF. The V gene is TRBV6-2 or TRBV6-3, the J gene TRBJ1-6; D is unclear. V was shortened by 0 bases and J by 7 bases, with 7 bases between the two germline ends. Germline-derived CDR1 and CDR2 are MNHEY and SVGEGT. The CDR3 spans 14 residues.

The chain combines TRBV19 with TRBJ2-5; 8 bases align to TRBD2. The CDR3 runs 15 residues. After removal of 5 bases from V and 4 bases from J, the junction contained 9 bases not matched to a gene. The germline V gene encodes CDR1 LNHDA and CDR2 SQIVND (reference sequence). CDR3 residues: CASSQRGGRLETQYF. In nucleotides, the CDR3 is TGTGCCAGTAGTCAACGCGGGGGGCGATTAGAGACCCAGTACTTC.

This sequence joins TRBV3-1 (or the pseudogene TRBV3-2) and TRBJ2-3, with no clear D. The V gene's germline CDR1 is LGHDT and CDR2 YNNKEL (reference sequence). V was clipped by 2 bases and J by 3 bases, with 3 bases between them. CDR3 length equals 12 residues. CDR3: CASSQLTDTQYF. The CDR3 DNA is TGTGCCAGCAGCCAACTAACAGATACGCAGTATTTT.

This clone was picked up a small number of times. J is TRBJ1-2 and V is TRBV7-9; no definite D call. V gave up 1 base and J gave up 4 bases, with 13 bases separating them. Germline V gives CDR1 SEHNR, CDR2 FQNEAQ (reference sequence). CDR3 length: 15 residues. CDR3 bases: TGTGCCAGCAGCTTAGTCCCTTATCGGTCCTATGGCTACACCTTC. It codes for CASSLVPYRSYGYTF.

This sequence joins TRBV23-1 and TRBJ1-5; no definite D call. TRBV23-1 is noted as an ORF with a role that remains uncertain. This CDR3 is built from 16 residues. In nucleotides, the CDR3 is TGCCCAAAGTCGGGCACCCATCAGTGGGTCAATCAGCCCCAGCATTTT. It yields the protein CPKSGTHQWVNQPQHF.

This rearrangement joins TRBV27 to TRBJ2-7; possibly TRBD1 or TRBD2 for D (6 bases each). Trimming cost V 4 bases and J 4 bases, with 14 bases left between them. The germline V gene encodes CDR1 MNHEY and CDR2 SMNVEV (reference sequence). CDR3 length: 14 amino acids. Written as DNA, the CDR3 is TGTGCCAGCAGTTCTGGCAGGGGACTTTACGAGCAGTACTTC. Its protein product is CASSSGRGLYEQYF.

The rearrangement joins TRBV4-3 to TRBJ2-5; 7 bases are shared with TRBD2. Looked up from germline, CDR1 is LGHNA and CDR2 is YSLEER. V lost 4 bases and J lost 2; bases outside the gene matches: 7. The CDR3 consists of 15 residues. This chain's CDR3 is CASSRERGRQETQYF. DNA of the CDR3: TGCGCCAGCAGCCGAGAGCGGGGTCGACAAGAGACCCAGTACTTC.

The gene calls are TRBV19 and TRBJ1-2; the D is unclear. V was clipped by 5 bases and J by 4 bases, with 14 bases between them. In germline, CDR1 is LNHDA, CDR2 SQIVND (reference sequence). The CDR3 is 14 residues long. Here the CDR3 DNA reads TGTGCCAGTAGTGCCGGAGGCCGGGCCTATGGCTACACCTTC. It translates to CASSAGGRAYGYTF.

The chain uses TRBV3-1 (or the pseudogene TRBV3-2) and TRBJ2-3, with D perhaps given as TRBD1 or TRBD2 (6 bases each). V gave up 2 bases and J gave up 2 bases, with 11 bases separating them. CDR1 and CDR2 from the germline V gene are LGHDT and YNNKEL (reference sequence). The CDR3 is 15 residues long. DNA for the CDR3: TGTGCCAGCAGCCAACGGCGGGACAACACAGATACGCAGTATTTT. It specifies CASSQRRDNTDTQYF.

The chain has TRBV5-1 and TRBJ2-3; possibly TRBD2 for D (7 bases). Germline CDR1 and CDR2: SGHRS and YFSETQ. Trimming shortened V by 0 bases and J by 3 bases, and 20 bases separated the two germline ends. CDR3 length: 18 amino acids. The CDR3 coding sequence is TGCGCCAGCAGCTTGGAAGGGAGGGGGGAACTTGGGACAGATACGCAGTATTTT. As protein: CASSLEGRGELGTDTQYF.

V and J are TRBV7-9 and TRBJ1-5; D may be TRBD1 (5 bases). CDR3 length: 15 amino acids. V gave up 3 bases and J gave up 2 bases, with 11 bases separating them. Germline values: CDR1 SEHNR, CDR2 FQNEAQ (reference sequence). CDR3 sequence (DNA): TGTGCCAGCAGCTTGGGGGAGGGCGGCAATCAGCCCCAGCATTTT. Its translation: CASSLGEGGNQPQHF. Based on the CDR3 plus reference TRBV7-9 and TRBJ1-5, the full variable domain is DTGVSQNPRHKITKRGQNVTFRCDPISEHNRLYWYRQTLGQGPEFLTYFQNEAQLEKSRLLSDRFSAERPKGSFSTLEIQRTEQGDSAMYLCASSLGEGGNQPQHFGDGTRLSIL.

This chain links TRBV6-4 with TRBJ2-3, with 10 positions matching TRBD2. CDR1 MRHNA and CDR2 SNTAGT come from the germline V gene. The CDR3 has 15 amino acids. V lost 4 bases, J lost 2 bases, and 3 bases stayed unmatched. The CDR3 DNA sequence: TGTGCCAGCAGTGCCGGGACTAGCGACACAGATACGCAGTATTTT. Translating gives CASSAGTSDTDTQYF.

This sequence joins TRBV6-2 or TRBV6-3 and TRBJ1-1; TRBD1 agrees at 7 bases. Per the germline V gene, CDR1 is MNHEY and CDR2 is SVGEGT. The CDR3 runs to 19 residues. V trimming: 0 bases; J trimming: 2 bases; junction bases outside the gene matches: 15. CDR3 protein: CASSYSGGQDQSTNTEAFF. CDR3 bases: TGTGCCAGCAGTTACTCGGGTGGACAGGATCAATCCACCAACACTGAAGCTTTCTTT.

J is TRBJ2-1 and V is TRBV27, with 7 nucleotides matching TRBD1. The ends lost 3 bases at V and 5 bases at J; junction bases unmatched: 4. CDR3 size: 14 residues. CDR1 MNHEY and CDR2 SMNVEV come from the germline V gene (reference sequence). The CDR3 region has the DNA TGTGCCAGCAGTTTTGGACAGGTAAACAATGAGCAGTTCTTC. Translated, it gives CASSFGQVNNEQFF.

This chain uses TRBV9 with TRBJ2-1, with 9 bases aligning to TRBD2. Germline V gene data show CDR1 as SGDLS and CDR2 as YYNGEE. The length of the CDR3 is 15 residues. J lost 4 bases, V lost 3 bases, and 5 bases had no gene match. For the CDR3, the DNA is TGTGCCAGCAGCGAGAGCGGGGGGTCTTACAATGAGCAGTTCTTC. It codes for CASSESGGSYNEQFF.

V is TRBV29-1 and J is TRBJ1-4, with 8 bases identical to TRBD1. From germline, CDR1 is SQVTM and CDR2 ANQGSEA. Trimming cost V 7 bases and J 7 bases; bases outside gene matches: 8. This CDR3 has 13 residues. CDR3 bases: TGCAGCGCCGTCAGGGGGCGCGGTGAAAAACTGTTTTTT. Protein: CSAVRGRGEKLFF.

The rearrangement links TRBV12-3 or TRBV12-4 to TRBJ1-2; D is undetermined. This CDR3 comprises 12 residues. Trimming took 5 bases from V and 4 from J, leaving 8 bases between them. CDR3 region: CASSGVPYGYTF. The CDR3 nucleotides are TGTGCCAGCAGTGGAGTCCCCTATGGCTACACCTTC.